This paragraph reports one T cell receptor (beta chain). Its antigen is unknown. Trimming removed 0 bases at V and 3 bases at J, with 9 bases between. Germline V gene sequence: CDR1 SGHRS, CDR2 YFSETQ. This CDR3 is 14 amino acids long. This sample is part of a study of Graves' ophthalmopathy and Graves' hyperthyroidism. Whole-study findings and limits: Progression of ophthalmopathy was predicted by the model with 65% to 71% sensitivity and roughly 78% specificity. Blood samples also showed most expanded thyroid clonotypes exceeding 0.001 frequency.

Where ophthalmopathy was present, donors had moderate-to-severe activity, CAS ≥3, NOSPECS ≥4 and duration under 3 months. Clinical symptoms, serum thyroxine, TRAb, thyroid ultrasound and orbital computed tomography were relied on for diagnosis. Investigators amplified TCR beta CDR3 regions from RNA transcripts. The authors performed first-round RT-PCR with HTBI primers and then a second-round multiplex PCR. Each CDR3 protein is one row after TCRdb ran MiXCR on the multiplex PCR reads. The sample yields about 210,000 distinct CDR3 sequences, just under 30% seen once. Material: peripheral blood. The origin of this receptor is a man aged 50 to 59 with Graves' ophthalmopathy. This chain links TRBV5-1 with TRBJ1-2; D ambiguous. CDR3 DNA sequence: TGCGCCAGCAGCTTGGGGGCCTGGGACTATGGCTACACCTTC. It encodes CASSLGAWDYGYTF.